This TCR beta chain emerged from a study of T cell repertoires in cytomegalovirus infection. Study as a whole: Both recently identified HLA-C-restricted and well-studied HLA-B-restricted CMV epitopes were used in the study. The public TCR beta signatures pointed to both CMV infection and matching HLA type.

This CDR3 is 15 amino acids long. Trimming shortened V by 5 bases and J by 8 bases, and 16 bases separated the two germline ends. Germline V CDR1 and CDR2: SGHVS, FNYEAQ. A word on this clonotype: Its matching antigen is unknown.

TCRdb processed the reads anew with MiXCR; each CDR3 protein has one entry. Of 400,000 to 600,000 distinct CDR3 sequences in the sample, about 42% are singletons; the top ten hold around 44%. Study-wide results and limits: There were HLA-C-restricted CMV-specific TCR beta clonotypes dominating the ex vivo response.

The TCR was taken from a human donor in good health (CMV status not recorded). Some clones in this sample may be carry-over from other donors' samples. V is TRBV7-6 and J is TRBJ1-6; D not certain. The source was cultured PBMCs, collected from culture after CMV antigen stimulation. DNA of the CDR3: TGTGCCAGCAGCCTACTCCGGGCTCCGGATTCACCCCTCCACTTT. It translates to CASSLLRAPDSPLHF.